This TCR beta chain was captured by sequencing in a study of blood T cell repertoires in COVID-19. Study in general: In each case, the material was cDNA or gDNA derived from T cells, B-cell-depleted T cells, or PBMCs.

Germline assignment: CDR1 SGHNT and CDR2 YENEEA. The CDR3 is 17 amino acids. J gave up 5 bases and V 4 bases, and 11 bases lay outside the gene matches. The assay was immunoSEQ multiplex PCR, and TCRdb's table has in-frame clones only and misses some. The sample includes some 200,000 clones, about 86% seen only once; the top ten take 13% to 15%. The clonotype originates from a man aged 25 to 45 with active or convalescent COVID-19. Sequenced sample: peripheral blood. The chain is built from TRBV11-3 and TRBJ2-5, with 12 bases fitting TRBD2. The CDR3 DNA follows: TGTGCCAGCAGCTCACCCCTAGCGGGAGGGCTGGTGGAGACCCAGTACTTC. This codes for CASSSPLAGGLVETQYF.